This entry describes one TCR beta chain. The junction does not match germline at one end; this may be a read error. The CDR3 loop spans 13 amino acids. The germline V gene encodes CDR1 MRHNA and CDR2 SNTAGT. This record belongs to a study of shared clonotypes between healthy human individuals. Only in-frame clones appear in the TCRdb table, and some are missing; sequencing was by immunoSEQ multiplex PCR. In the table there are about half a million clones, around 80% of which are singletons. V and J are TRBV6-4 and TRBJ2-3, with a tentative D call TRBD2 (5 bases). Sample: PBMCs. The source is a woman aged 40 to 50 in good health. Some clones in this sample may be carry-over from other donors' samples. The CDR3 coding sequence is TGTGCCAGCAGTATCTCCCGAGAGGGTACGCAATATTTT. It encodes CASSISREGTQYF.